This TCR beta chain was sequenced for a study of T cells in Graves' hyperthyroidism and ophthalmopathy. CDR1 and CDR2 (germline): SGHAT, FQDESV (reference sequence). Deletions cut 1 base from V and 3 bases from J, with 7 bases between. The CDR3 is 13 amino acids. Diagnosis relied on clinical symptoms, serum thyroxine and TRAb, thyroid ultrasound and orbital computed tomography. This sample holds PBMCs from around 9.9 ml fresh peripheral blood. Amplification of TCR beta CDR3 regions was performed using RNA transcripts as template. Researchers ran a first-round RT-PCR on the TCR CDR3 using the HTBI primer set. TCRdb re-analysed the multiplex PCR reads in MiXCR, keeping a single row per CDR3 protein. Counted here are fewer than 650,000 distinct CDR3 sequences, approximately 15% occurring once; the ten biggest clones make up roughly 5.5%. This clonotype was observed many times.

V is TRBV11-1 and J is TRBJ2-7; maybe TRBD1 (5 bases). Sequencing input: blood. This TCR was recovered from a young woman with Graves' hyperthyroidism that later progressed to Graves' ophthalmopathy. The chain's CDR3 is CASSLDTGYEQYF. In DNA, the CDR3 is TGTGCCAGCAGCTTAGATACAGGCTACGAGCAGTACTTC.